The sequence of this T cell receptor beta chain was determined in a study of shared clonotypes between healthy human individuals. Deep-level running was used for the assay. Profiled with immunoSEQ multiplex PCR; TCRdb holds only in-frame clones, not every one. The sample includes about 2 million clones, 85% to 95% seen only once; the top ten take more than 0.95%. Comments on this clone: Its antigen is not known.

The J segment lost 1 base and the V segment lost 4 bases, leaving 4 bases of the junction unmatched. Germline V gene data show CDR1 as MNHEY and CDR2 as SMNVEV (reference sequence). This CDR3 is 17 amino acids long. Naive CD8 populations comprised CD45RO-negative cells positively selected for CCR7, excluding terminally differentiated effector memory CD45RA+ cells. Notes on the study in general: Generation probabilities were higher for clonotypes shared across all four sorted-subset donors than for unshared ones. Exclusively blood specimens were collected; tissue repertoires likely differ. Sorted-subset samples were not fully sequenced, rarefaction indicated.

This receptor was identified in a man aged 18 to 29 in good health. The chain employs TRBV27 and TRBJ2-2; TRBD2 matches at 12 bases. Sequenced sample: naive CD8+ T cells sorted from blood. CDR3 sequence (DNA): TGTGCCAGCAGTTACCTGACTAGCGGGGGGAACACCGGGGAGCTGTTTTTT. Translated: CASSYLTSGGNTGELFF.